Below are 32 T cell receptor beta chains sequenced from a single sample in a study of blood T cells in healthy people across ages. A second about 7 to 12 cycle PCR used barcoded and J-beta primers. TCRdb re-analysed the 5' RACE reads in MiXCR, keeping a single row per CDR3 protein. This table has roughly 860,000 distinct CDR3 sequences, 55% to 65% appearing once. The sequencing sample was made of blood. The receptors come from a man between 25 and 39 years old in good health.

The chain links TRBV3-1 to TRBJ2-7, with 8 bases fitting TRBD2. Germline CDR1 and CDR2: LGHDT and YNNKEL (reference sequence). The ends lost 1 base at V and 4 bases at J; junction bases unmatched: 9. The CDR3 has 16 amino acids. The CDR3 here is CASSQALGSGTYEQYF. The CDR3 nucleotides read TGTGCCAGCAGCCAAGCGCTGGGTAGCGGGACGTACGAGCAGTACTTC.

This sequence joins TRBV25-1 and TRBJ2-7, with D perhaps being TRBD1 or TRBD2 (5 bases each). Germline V gene data show CDR1 as MGHDK and CDR2 as SYGVNS. The length of the CDR3 is 13 residues. Trimming removed 6 bases at V and 1 base at J, with 10 bases between. The CDR3 sequence is CASSGALSYEQYF. CDR3 coding DNA: TGTGCCAGCAGCGGGGCCCTATCCTACGAGCAGTACTTC.

V is TRBV28 and J is TRBJ1-2; D gene unclear. The CDR3 spans 13 residues. CDR1 MDHEN and CDR2 SYDVKM come from the germline V gene. The V end lost 7 bases, the J end lost 0 bases, and 9 bases lay between the germline ends. The CDR3 sequence is CASIRGSNYGYTF. The CDR3 nucleotides are TGTGCCAGCATTCGGGGTTCTAACTATGGCTACACCTTC.

The chain uses TRBV7-2 and TRBJ2-4, with unresolved D. The DNA end is more similar to TRBJ2-7, so the J call may be wrong. The germline V gene encodes CDR1 SGHTA and CDR2 FQGNSA. The CDR3 is made up of 13 amino acids. The CDR3 sequence: CASSRSKIYEQYF. CDR3 in DNA: TGTGCCAGCAGCCGGTCGAAAATCTACGAGCAGTACTTC.

This chain connects TRBV6-2 or TRBV6-3 to TRBJ2-3; 10 nucleotides line up with TRBD1. The CDR3 is made up of 14 amino acids. CDR1 is MNHEY and CDR2 is SVGEGT in the germline V gene. Losses at the gene ends were 4 bases for V and 8 bases for J; bases not matched to a gene: 6. The CDR3 coding sequence is TGTGCCAGCAGTTCGGGACAGGGGAGAGGTACGCAGTATTTT. The encoded protein is CASSSGQGRGTQYF.

The chain is built from TRBV4-1 and TRBJ1-2; weak D call: TRBD1 (6 bases). The ends were cut back, 4 bases at V and 4 bases at J, with 16 bases in the middle. The CDR3 totals 15 residues. In germline, CDR1 is MGHRA, CDR2 YSYEKL. The CDR3 coding sequence is TGCGCCAGCAGCCCCCAGACAGGTTTCTTCTATGGCTACACCTTC. This sequence encodes CASSPQTGFFYGYTF.

The chain has TRBV29-1 and TRBJ2-3, with 9 bases matching TRBD1. The germline V gene encodes CDR1 SQVTM and CDR2 ANQGSEA. The CDR3 loop spans 15 amino acids. V lost 1 base, J lost 4 bases, and 6 bases stayed unmatched. CDR3 in amino acids: CSVEAGTGSADTQYF. The CDR3 bases are TGCAGCGTTGAAGCCGGGACAGGGTCTGCAGATACGCAGTATTTT.

The chain carries TRBV9 and TRBJ2-4; tentatively, D is TRBD1 (6 bases). V lost 2 bases and J lost 13, with 10 bases in between. Germline CDR1 reads SGDLS; CDR2 reads YYNGEE. The CDR3 extends over 11 amino acids. CDR3 loop: CASSVAGVQYF. As DNA, the CDR3 is TGTGCCAGCAGCGTTGCAGGGGTGCAGTACTTC.

Comments on this clonotype: The junction does not match germline at one end; this may be a read error. The gene calls are TRBV4-3 and TRBJ2-7; D is undetermined. The CDR3 spans 17 residues. From germline, CDR1 is LGHNA and CDR2 YSLEER. The CDR3 loop reads CASSLSRGPSVSDEQYF. CDR3 DNA: TGCGCCAGCAGCCTAAGTAGAGGCCCGTCGGTCTCCGACGAGCAGTACTTC.

Turning to this clonotype: One end of the junction varies from germline; a read error may be responsible. V usage is TRBV7-7 and J usage is TRBJ2-3; no firm D call. The CDR3 sequence is 15 residues long. Germline CDR1 reads SSHAT; CDR2 reads FNYEAQ (reference sequence). Here the CDR3 reads CASSLMPGSTDTQYF. Here the CDR3 DNA reads TGTGCTAGCAGCTTAATGCCGGGTTCGACAGATACGCAGTATTTT.

The V and J genes are TRBV12-3 or TRBV12-4 and TRBJ2-7, with TRBD2 as a possible D gene (6 bases). Between the trimmed V and J ends, which lost 4 bases and 3 bases, there was a span of 13 bases. The CDR3 is 14 amino acids. This CDR3 is CASSSADGSYEQYF. CDR3 bases: TGTGCCAGCAGTTCCGCGGACGGGAGCTACGAGCAGTACTTC.

This clonotype was observed a few times. The chain recombines TRBV14 with TRBJ2-1; 9 bases line up with TRBD2. The J segment lost 0 bases and the V segment lost 4 bases, leaving 4 bases of the junction unmatched. The germline V gene encodes CDR1 SGHDN and CDR2 FVKESK. This CDR3 has 16 amino acids. Here the CDR3 DNA reads TGTGCCAGCAGCCCAAGACTAGCGGACTCCTACAATGAGCAGTTCTTC. It translates to CASSPRLADSYNEQFF. Drawing the rest from reference TRBV14 and TRBJ2-1, the complete variable domain is EAGVTQFPSHSVIEKGQTVTLRCDPISGHDNLYWYRRVMGKEIKFLLHFVKESKQDESGMPNNRFLAERTGGTYSTLKVQPAELEDSGVYFCASSPRLADSYNEQFFGPGTRLTVL.

The rearrangement uses TRBV10-3 and TRBJ2-6; possible D gene TRBD1, 5 bases. Germline V CDR1 and CDR2: ENHRY, SYGVKD. V was trimmed by 6 bases and J by 0 bases, leaving 9 bases between them. The CDR3 has 15 residues. The CDR3 DNA follows: TGTGCCATCAGGGACACGGGCTCTGGGGCCAACGTCCTGACTTTC. Protein product: CAIRDTGSGANVLTF.

The rearrangement joins TRBV7-3 to TRBJ2-1, with D possibly being TRBD1 or TRBD2 (7 bases each). In germline, CDR1 is SGHTA, CDR2 FQGTGA. The CDR3 runs 15 residues. Trimming left V 5 bases short and J 4 bases short, with 15 bases between. The DNA for the CDR3 is TGTGCCAGCAGCCAGCAGGGGGGGCCGTACAATGAGCAGTTCTTC. Residues: CASSQQGGPYNEQFF.

This sequence joins TRBV2 and TRBJ2-1, with 14 bases fitting TRBD2. This CDR3 has 14 residues. The J segment lost 9 bases and the V segment lost 8 bases, leaving 6 bases of the junction unmatched. The germline CDR1 and CDR2 sequences are SNHLY and FYNNEI. The CDR3: CASGVTSGRGEQFF. The CDR3 DNA reads as TGTGCCAGCGGGGTGACTAGCGGGAGGGGTGAGCAGTTCTTC.

V usage is TRBV29-1 and J usage is TRBJ2-3, with D maybe TRBD1 (8 bases). V lost 7 bases and J lost 2, with 28 bases in between. The CDR3 totals 18 residues. Germline values: CDR1 SQVTM, CDR2 ANQGSEA. CDR3 residues: CSGARNTGGRVPTDTQYF. DNA of the CDR3: TGCAGCGGGGCACGTAACACAGGGGGGAGGGTCCCCACAGATACGCAGTATTTT.

In nucleotides, the CDR3 is TGTGCCAGCAGCCAAGATGGAATAGCAATCGATACGCAGTATTTT. Its protein product is CASSQDGIAIDTQYF. The rearrangement joins TRBV3-1 to TRBJ2-3, with D unclear. The CDR3 runs to 15 residues. CDR1 LGHDT and CDR2 YNNKEL come from the germline V gene (reference sequence). Deletions cut 0 bases from V and 6 bases from J, with 13 bases between.

The gene calls are TRBV2 and TRBJ2-7; D not resolved. The tail of the sequence fits TRBJ2-5 better, so the J call may be wrong. There are 15 residues in the CDR3. Germline values: CDR1 SNHLY, CDR2 FYNNEI. The CDR3: CASKQSGALGETQYF. The CDR3 nucleotides are TGTGCCAGTAAGCAGTCCGGCGCACTCGGAGAGACCCAGTACTTC.

This chain links TRBV20-1 with TRBJ1-4; D is ambiguous. Germline-derived CDR1 and CDR2 are DFQATT and SNEGSKA (reference sequence). V lost 5 bases and J 2 bases, leaving 6 bases between the germline ends. This CDR3 contains 12 residues. The CDR3 here is CSAGRTNEKLFF. The DNA for the CDR3 is TGCAGTGCTGGCCGGACTAATGAAAAACTGTTTTTT.

The chain links TRBV12-5 to TRBJ2-3; 7 bases align to TRBD2. V was clipped by 6 bases and J by 4 bases; unmatched bases: 13. The CDR3 length is 16 residues. Germline CDR1 is LGHNT and CDR2 is FRNRAP. CDR3 nucleotide sequence: TGTGCTAGTGGGATGAAGTCGGGGGGTAACCCAGATACGCAGTATTTT. Encoded protein: CASGMKSGGNPDTQYF.

V and J are TRBV6-1 and TRBJ2-7; TRBD2 agrees at 8 bases. CDR1 MNHNS and CDR2 SASEGT come from the germline V gene. With V trimmed by 1 base and J by 1 base, 3 bases remained unmatched. This CDR3 region has 15 residues. This CDR3 reads CASSEERGSSYEQYF. CDR3 DNA sequence: TGTGCCAGCAGTGAAGAGCGGGGGTCTTCCTACGAGCAGTACTTC.

There are a few counts of this clonotype. The DNA of the CDR3 is TGTGCCAGCAGCGTAGCTTTGCGGGGGGATGAGCAGTTCTTC. This gives the protein CASSVALRGDEQFF. The gene calls are TRBV9 and TRBJ2-1, with 8 nucleotides matching TRBD2. This CDR3 spans 14 amino acids. After removal of 0 bases from V and 8 bases from J, the junction contained 4 bases not matched to a gene. Per the germline V gene, CDR1 is SGDLS and CDR2 is YYNGEE.

V is TRBV7-3 and J is TRBJ2-1; 7 bases fit TRBD2. The J call may be in error: the DNA end matches TRBJ2-7 better. CDR3 length: 14 amino acids. Germline V gene sequence: CDR1 SGHTA, CDR2 FQGTGA. The CDR3: CASSPRLAGDEQYF. The DNA for the CDR3 is TGTGCCAGCAGCCCCCGACTAGCTGGAGATGAGCAGTACTTC.

V gene TRBV24-1 combines with J gene TRBJ2-4; the D gene is possibly TRBD1 (6 bases). This CDR3 is built from 14 residues. The germline CDR1 and CDR2 sequences are KGHDR and SFDVKD. The V end was cut by 5 bases, the J end by 5 bases, with 12 bases between. The CDR3 region is CATSANREQNIQYF. CDR3 nucleotides: TGTGCCACCAGTGCGAACAGGGAGCAAAACATTCAGTACTTC.

The V call is TRBV12-3 or TRBV12-4, the J call TRBJ1-5, with 7 bases matching TRBD1. The CDR3 has 14 amino acids. The junction had 2 bases not matched to a gene; V was cut back by 2 bases and J by 4 bases. The CDR3 spells CASSLQGGNQPQHF. In DNA, the CDR3 is TGTGCCAGCAGTTTACAGGGGGGAAATCAGCCCCAGCATTTT.

This rearrangement joins TRBV7-3 to TRBJ2-3; 7 bases are shared with TRBD2. The CDR3 is 16 residues long. The germline gives CDR1 SGHTA, CDR2 FQGTGA. V was clipped by 1 base and J by 6 bases; unmatched bases: 10. CDR3 protein: CASSLRGGTNTDTQYF. For the CDR3, the DNA is TGTGCCAGCAGCTTAAGGGGGGGGACTAATACGGATACGCAGTATTTT.

Concerning this clonotype itself: The germline gene is not matched at one end of the junction; a read error may be the cause. This rearrangement joins TRBV5-1 to TRBJ2-4; 7 nucleotides line up with TRBD2. Germline loops: CDR1 SGHRS, CDR2 YFSETQ. This CDR3 comprises 14 residues. Here the CDR3 reads CASRVSGGLEEQYF. For the CDR3, the DNA is TGTGCCAGCAGAGTAAGTGGAGGACTAGAAGAGCAGTACTTC.

This clonotype was picked up a small number of times. The chain couples TRBV21-1 to TRBJ2-5; TRBD1 reflects the table's D call only, with no check against the DNA. TRBV21-1 is noted as a pseudogene. The CDR3 consists of 15 residues. CDR3 sequence (DNA): TGTGCCAGTGACACCGGGACAGGGTGGCAAGAGACCCAGTACTTC. Its translation is CASDTGTGWQETQYF.

In its sample, this clonotype was seen a few times. V gene TRBV4-1 combines with J gene TRBJ1-5, with D uncertain. This CDR3 has 15 residues. Germline V CDR1 and CDR2: MGHRA, YSYEKL. The germline V and J ends were trimmed by 0 bases and 3 bases, with 9 bases remaining between them. CDR3 region: CASSQDRFINQPQHF. DNA for the CDR3: TGCGCCAGCAGCCAAGACAGGTTTATCAATCAGCCCCAGCATTTT.

J is TRBJ2-7 and V is TRBV4-3; either TRBD1 or TRBD2 may fit D (5 bases each). TRBJ2-1 matches the DNA end more closely, so the J call is doubtful. The CDR3 consists of 17 residues. Germline loops: CDR1 LGHNA, CDR2 YSLEER. CDR3 DNA: TGCGCCAGCAGCCAAGAAGTCCTCGGGACCTCGGTCCATGAGCAGTTCTTC. Protein product: CASSQEVLGTSVHEQFF.

This clonotype was detected only a few times. This sequence joins TRBV20-1 and TRBJ2-7, with D uncertain. The germline V gene encodes CDR1 DFQATT and CDR2 SNEGSKA (reference sequence). The V and J ends lost 5 bases and 1 base respectively, with 6 bases between them. This CDR3 spans 11 amino acids. CDR3 bases: TGCAGTGCTCAAGGATCCTACGAGCAGTACTTC. Protein: CSAQGSYEQYF.

This clonotype appeared a few times. This rearrangement joins TRBV7-9 to TRBJ2-7; TRBD1 aligns across 7 bases. The CDR3 contains 14 residues. V was clipped by 5 bases and J by 2 bases; unmatched bases: 6. Germline V gives CDR1 SEHNR, CDR2 FQNEAQ (reference sequence). DNA for the CDR3: TGTGCCAGCAGCCCAGGGGACAGACCCTACGAGCAGTACTTC. This gives the protein CASSPGDRPYEQYF.